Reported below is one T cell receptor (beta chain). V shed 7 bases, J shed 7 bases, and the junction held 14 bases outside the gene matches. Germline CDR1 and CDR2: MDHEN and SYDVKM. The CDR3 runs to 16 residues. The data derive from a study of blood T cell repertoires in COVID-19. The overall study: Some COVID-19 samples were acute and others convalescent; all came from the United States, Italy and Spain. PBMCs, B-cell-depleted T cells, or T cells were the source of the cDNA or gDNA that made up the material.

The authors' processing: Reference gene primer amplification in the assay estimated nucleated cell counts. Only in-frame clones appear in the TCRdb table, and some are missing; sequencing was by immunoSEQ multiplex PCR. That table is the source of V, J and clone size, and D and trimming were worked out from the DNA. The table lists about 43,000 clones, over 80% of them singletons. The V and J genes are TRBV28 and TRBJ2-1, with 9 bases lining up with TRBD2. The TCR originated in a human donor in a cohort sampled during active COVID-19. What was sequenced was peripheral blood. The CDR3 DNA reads TGTGCCAGCACCCAACCTGGGACTAGCCCCCTTAATGAGCAGTTCTTC. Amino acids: CASTQPGTSPLNEQFF.